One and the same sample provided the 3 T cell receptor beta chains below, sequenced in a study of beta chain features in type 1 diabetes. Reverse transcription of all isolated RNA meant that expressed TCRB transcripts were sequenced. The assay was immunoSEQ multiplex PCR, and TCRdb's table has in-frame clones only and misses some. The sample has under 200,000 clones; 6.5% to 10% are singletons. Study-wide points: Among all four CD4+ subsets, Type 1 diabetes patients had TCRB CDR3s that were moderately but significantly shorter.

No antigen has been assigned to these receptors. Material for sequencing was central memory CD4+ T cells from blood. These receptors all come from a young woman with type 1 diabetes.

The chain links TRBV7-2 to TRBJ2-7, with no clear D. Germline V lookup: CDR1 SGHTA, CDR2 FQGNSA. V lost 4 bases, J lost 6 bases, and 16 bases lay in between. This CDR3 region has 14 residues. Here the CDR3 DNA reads TGTGCCAGCAGCTCCACTACGAGTGGCTCCGAGCAGTACTTC. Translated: CASSSTTSGSEQYF.

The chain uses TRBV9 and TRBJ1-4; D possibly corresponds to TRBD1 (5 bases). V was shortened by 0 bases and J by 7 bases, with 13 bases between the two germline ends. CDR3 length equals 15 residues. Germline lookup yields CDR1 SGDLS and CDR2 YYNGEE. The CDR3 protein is CASSVVPGPIEKLFF. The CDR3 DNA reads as TGTGCCAGCAGCGTAGTCCCAGGGCCCATTGAAAAACTGTTTTTT.

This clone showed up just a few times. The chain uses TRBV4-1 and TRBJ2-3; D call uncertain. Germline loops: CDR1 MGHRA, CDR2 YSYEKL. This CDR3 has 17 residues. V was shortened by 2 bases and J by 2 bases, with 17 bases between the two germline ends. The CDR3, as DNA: TGCGCCAGCAGCCAAATTCCGCAGGCTCAGTCCACAGATACGCAGTATTTT. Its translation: CASSQIPQAQSTDTQYF.